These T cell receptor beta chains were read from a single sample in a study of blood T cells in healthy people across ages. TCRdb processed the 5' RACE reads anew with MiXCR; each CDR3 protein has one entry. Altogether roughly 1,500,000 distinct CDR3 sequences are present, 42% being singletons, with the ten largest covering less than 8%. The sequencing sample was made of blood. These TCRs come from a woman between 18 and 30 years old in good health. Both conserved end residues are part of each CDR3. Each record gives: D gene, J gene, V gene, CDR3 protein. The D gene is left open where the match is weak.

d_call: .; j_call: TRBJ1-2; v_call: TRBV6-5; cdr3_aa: CASSITGDSLYGYTF
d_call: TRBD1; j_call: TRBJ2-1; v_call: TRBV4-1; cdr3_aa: CASSTGGLLGDEQFF
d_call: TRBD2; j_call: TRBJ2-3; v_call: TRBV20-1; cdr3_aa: CSAESGGASGTDTQYF
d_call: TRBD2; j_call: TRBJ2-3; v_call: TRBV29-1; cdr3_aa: CSVYEVRAGETDTQYF
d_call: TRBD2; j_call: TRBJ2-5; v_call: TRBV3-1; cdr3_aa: CASSRDSGSSYNEQYF
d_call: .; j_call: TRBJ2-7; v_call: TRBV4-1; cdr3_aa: CASSQESKGLGQYF
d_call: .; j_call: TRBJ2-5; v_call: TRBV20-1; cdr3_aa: CSAIPQTQYF
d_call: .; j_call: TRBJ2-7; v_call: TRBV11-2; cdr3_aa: CASSSMDGAKSYEQYF
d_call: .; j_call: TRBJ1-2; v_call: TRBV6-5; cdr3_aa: CASSPTAPHGYTF
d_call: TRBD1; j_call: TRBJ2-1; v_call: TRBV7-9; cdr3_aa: CASSSGTGKEFF
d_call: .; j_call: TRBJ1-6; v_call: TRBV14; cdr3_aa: CASSQGTFGGSPLHF
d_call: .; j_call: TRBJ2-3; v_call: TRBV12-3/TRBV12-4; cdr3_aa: CASSWGTTDTQYF
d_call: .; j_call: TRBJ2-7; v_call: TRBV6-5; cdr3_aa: CASTTGAGATYEQYF
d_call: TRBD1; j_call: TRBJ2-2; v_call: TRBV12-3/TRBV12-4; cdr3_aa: CASSLHPGTGNTGELFF
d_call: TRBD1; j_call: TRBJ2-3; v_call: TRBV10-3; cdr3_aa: CAISEKDRVGVDTQYF
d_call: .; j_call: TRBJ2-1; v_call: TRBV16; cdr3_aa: CASSQWSNEQFF
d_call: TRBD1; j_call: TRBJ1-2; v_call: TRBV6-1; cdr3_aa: CAHPGTAGDGYGYTF
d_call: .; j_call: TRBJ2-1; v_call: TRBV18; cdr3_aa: CASSPPFGSGVATLDNEQFF
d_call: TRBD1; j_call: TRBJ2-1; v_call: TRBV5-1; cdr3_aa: CASSPDRAHEQFF
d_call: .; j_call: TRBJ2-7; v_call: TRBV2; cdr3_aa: CASTGGRSPYEQYF
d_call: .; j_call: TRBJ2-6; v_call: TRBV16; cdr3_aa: CASSHSPGTVSGANVLTF
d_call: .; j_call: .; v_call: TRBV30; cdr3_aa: CAWSVWLVNEQYF
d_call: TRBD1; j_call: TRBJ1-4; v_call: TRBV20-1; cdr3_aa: CSATQGTNEKLFF
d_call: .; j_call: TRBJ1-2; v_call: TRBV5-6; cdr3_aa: CASSPQTAAGYGYTF
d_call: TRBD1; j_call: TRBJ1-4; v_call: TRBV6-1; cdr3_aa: CASSEAETGGGREKLFF
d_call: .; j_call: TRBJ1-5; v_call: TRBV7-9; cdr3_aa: CASTATDSNQPQHF
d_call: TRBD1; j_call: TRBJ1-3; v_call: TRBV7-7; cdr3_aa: CASSFGTGRGNTIYF
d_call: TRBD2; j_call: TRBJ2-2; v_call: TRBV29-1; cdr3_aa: CSVSSGGPNTGELFF
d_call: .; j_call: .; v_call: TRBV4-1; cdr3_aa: CASSHPLMTGSKETQYF
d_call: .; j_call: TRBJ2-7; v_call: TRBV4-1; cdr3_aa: CASSQGVGGSSYEQYF